The 29 T cell receptor beta chains reported below all come from one sample, sequenced in a study of blood T cell repertoires in COVID-19 (dated by TCRdb to 2019 to 2021). The library was obtained by the immunoSEQ multiplex PCR assay. Not all clones reach the TCRdb copy of this immuneACCESS table, which keeps in-frame sequences only. Checked studies attribute under half of the gap to unresolved V genes and leave the rest unexplained. A total of 150,000 or so clones appear in this sample, 82% of them only once. Clones ranked in the top ten supply 8.4% of the sample. Material for sequencing was peripheral blood. These receptors all come from a woman in her 70s with acute or convalescent COVID-19.

The rearrangement links TRBV19 to TRBJ1-3, with D unresolved. The V gene lost 1 base and the J gene lost 0 bases, with 7 bases spanning the gap. This CDR3 comprises 15 residues. CDR1 and CDR2 from the germline V gene are LNHDA and SQIVND (reference sequence). CDR3 DNA: TGTGCCAGTAGTATAGGAGCCGTCTCTGGAAACACCATATATTTT. This gives the protein CASSIGAVSGNTIYF.

The CDR3 DNA reads TGTGCCAGCAGCGTAGGCACCGGGACAGGGAGCGGGGAGCTGTTTTTT. Amino acids: CASSVGTGTGSGELFF. The rearrangement links TRBV9 to TRBJ2-2; 9 bases fit TRBD1. Germline V gene sequence: CDR1 SGDLS, CDR2 YYNGEE. The CDR3 is 16 amino acids. Unmatched junction bases numbered 7, after V lost 0 bases and J lost 7 bases.

The rearrangement links TRBV15 to TRBJ1-5; TRBD1 aligns across 8 bases. Germline values: CDR1 LNHNV, CDR2 YYDKDF (reference sequence). The CDR3 totals 16 residues. After removal of 1 base from V and 6 bases from J, the junction contained 8 bases not matched to a gene. CDR3 DNA sequence: TGTGCCACCAGCAGAGGCCAGGGGGCGGATAGTCAGCCCCAGCATTTT. Protein product: CATSRGQGADSQPQHF.

The genes are TRBV7-2 and TRBJ2-1; TRBD2 agrees at 8 bases. Germline loops: CDR1 SGHTA, CDR2 FQGNSA. Losses at the gene ends were 7 bases for V and 7 bases for J; bases not matched to a gene: 12. The CDR3 extends over 15 amino acids. CDR3 coding DNA: TGTGCCAGCACCCCCCCTAGCGGGTTCTTAAATGAGCAGTTCTTC. It specifies CASTPPSGFLNEQFF.

This clone was counted ten times or more. The genes are TRBV29-1 and TRBJ1-2; the match to TRBD1 covers 9 bases. V dropped 4 bases and J dropped 3; count of bases not matched to a gene: 9. CDR3 size: 15 residues. CDR1 and CDR2 from the germline V gene are SQVTM and ANQGSEA. The CDR3 DNA is TGCAGCGTTGGAGGTTTGGGACAGGGAGACTATGGCTACACCTTC. Protein product: CSVGGLGQGDYGYTF.

A few counts support this clone. The chain joins TRBV5-4 to TRBJ1-1, with TRBD1 as a possible D gene (5 bases). Between the trimmed V and J ends, which lost 0 bases and 2 bases, there was a span of 8 bases. Per the germline V gene, CDR1 is SGHNT and CDR2 is YYREEE (reference sequence). The CDR3 runs 14 residues. CDR3: CASSLDRSNTEAFF. The CDR3 region has the DNA TGTGCCAGCAGCTTGGACAGGAGTAACACTGAAGCTTTCTTT.

The gene calls are TRBV30 and TRBJ1-6; the D gene is possibly TRBD1 (6 bases). Trimming pared 5 bases from V and 7 bases from J, leaving 15 bases between. The CDR3 runs to 14 residues. Germline CDR1 GTSNPN, CDR2 SVGIG (reference sequence). DNA for the CDR3: TGTGCCTGGGGATTATGGACAGTAAATTCACCCCTCCACTTT. Amino acid sequence: CAWGLWTVNSPLHF.

The chain joins TRBV30 to TRBJ1-2; 9 positions agree with TRBD1. This CDR3 contains 14 residues. Germline V CDR1 and CDR2: GTSNPN, SVGIG (reference sequence). V lost 1 base, J lost 7 bases, and 7 bases stayed unmatched. This CDR3 is CAWSANRGQGGYTF. CDR3 DNA: TGTGCCTGGAGTGCGAACAGGGGGCAGGGTGGCTACACCTTC.

The CDR3 DNA sequence: TGTGCCAGCAGTGAAAGGGACTTATCCCCCAATGAGCAGTTCTTC. Amino acids: CASSERDLSPNEQFF. The rearrangement uses TRBV6-1 and TRBJ2-1; TRBD2 might be the D (6 bases). Germline assignment: CDR1 MNHNS and CDR2 SASEGT. The CDR3 extends over 15 amino acids. Trimming removed 2 bases from V and 6 bases from J, with 14 bases in between.

The chain uses TRBV28 and TRBJ2-3; TRBD1 agrees at 7 bases. Losses at the gene ends were 5 bases for V and 6 bases for J; bases not matched to a gene: 11. Looked up from germline, CDR1 is MDHEN and CDR2 is SYDVKM. This CDR3 is built from 15 residues. The CDR3 here is CASSPPSRGGDTQYF. For the CDR3, the DNA is TGTGCCAGCAGTCCCCCCTCCCGAGGGGGCGATACGCAGTATTTT.

The chain is built from TRBV6-5 and TRBJ1-1; D is possibly TRBD1 (6 bases). The V and J ends lost 2 bases and 1 base respectively, with 8 bases between them. Germline assignment: CDR1 MNHEY and CDR2 SVGAGI. CDR3 length: 14 amino acids. The chain's CDR3 is CASSYGRGNTEAFF. The CDR3 DNA follows: TGTGCCAGCAGTTACGGCAGGGGGAACACTGAAGCTTTCTTT.

The gene calls are TRBV5-1 and TRBJ2-3, with a tentative D call TRBD1 (5 bases). The germline V gene encodes CDR1 SGHRS and CDR2 YFSETQ. V shed 0 bases and J shed 2 bases, with 19 bases lying between them. The CDR3 contains 18 residues. The CDR3 loop is CASSLGPQGAGFTDTQYF. CDR3 sequence (DNA): TGCGCCAGCAGCTTGGGGCCCCAGGGTGCCGGGTTCACAGATACGCAGTATTTT.

The chain employs TRBV7-2 and TRBJ2-7, with 9 nucleotides matching TRBD1. The CDR3 is made up of 15 amino acids. Trimming removed 6 bases from V and 2 bases from J; junction bases left unmatched: 8. CDR1 and CDR2 (germline): SGHTA, FQGNSA. The CDR3 coding sequence is TGTGCCAGCAGTAACCAGGGACAGGGTCCCTACGAGCAGTACTTC. This codes for CASSNQGQGPYEQYF.

There are many counts of this clone. V and J are TRBV4-1 and TRBJ2-3; 7 nucleotides agree with TRBD1. Germline-derived CDR1 and CDR2 are MGHRA and YSYEKL. The CDR3 consists of 18 residues. V lost 1 base, J lost 0 bases, and 10 bases stayed unmatched. The CDR3 DNA follows: TGCGCCAGCAGCCAAGGCCTACAGGGGCTAACTAGCACAGATACGCAGTATTTT. Residues: CASSQGLQGLTSTDTQYF.

The V call is TRBV28, the J call TRBJ1-3; D is ambiguous. With 6 bases removed from V and 3 bases from J, the gap between germline ends came to 12 bases. CDR1 and CDR2 from the germline V gene are MDHEN and SYDVKM. CDR3 length: 14 amino acids. CDR3 protein: CASREGQGGNTIYF. The CDR3 DNA is TGTGCCAGCAGGGAGGGCCAAGGTGGAAACACCATATATTTT.

This chain links TRBV30 with TRBJ2-7; possible D gene TRBD2, 5 bases. Trimming removed 2 bases from V and 9 bases from J, with 20 bases in between. From germline, CDR1 is GTSNPN and CDR2 SVGIG (reference sequence). The CDR3 is 14 residues long. CDR3 in DNA: TGTGCCTGGAGTCTGCCGGGAAGGAGTCGATGGCAGTACTTC. This gives the protein CAWSLPGRSRWQYF.

As concerns this clone: Other DNA sequences from this sample encode an identical CDR3 as well. The chain couples TRBV5-1 to TRBJ1-2; TRBD1 agrees at 7 bases. V was clipped by 4 bases and J by 6 bases; unmatched bases: 9. The length of the CDR3 is 14 residues. Germline V gene lookup returns CDR1 SGHRS and CDR2 YFSETQ. This CDR3 reads CASSPTGTEDGYTF. The CDR3 bases are TGCGCCAGCAGCCCCACCGGGACAGAGGATGGCTACACCTTC.

CDR3 residues: CASSSGLAGSTDTQYF. CDR3 nucleotide sequence: TGTGCCAGCAGCTCCGGACTAGCGGGGAGCACAGATACGCAGTATTTT. The rearrangement joins TRBV11-3 to TRBJ2-3; 12 bases align to TRBD2. The CDR3 spans 16 residues. Looked up from germline, CDR1 is SGHNT and CDR2 is YENEEA. Trimming at V came to 4 bases and at J to 0 bases, leaving 2 bases not matched to a gene.

The chain links TRBV5-1 to TRBJ2-3; D is perhaps TRBD2 (6 bases). Germline values: CDR1 SGHRS, CDR2 YFSETQ. Trimming removed 4 bases at V and 0 bases at J, with 15 bases between. CDR3 size: 16 residues. In DNA form, the CDR3 reads TGCGCCAGCAGCCCATCCGGGACTTCGAGCACAGATACGCAGTATTTT. It codes for CASSPSGTSSTDTQYF.

The V gene is TRBV19, the J gene TRBJ2-1; 8 positions agree with TRBD1. The CDR3 covers 16 residues. The V gene end was trimmed by 5 bases and the J gene end by 0 bases; junction bases not matched to a gene: 6. CDR1 is LNHDA, CDR2 SQIVND, per germline (reference sequence). The CDR3 sequence: CASSPQGAASYNEQFF. Written as DNA, the CDR3 is TGTGCCAGTAGTCCCCAGGGGGCAGCCTCCTACAATGAGCAGTTCTTC.

This chain connects TRBV10-3 to TRBJ1-3; TRBD1 matches at 7 bases. The V gene's germline CDR1 is ENHRY and CDR2 SYGVKD. The V and J ends lost 6 bases and 0 bases, in that order; junction bases with no gene match: 5. The CDR3 is 15 amino acids. CDR3 sequence: CAISLQGPSGNTIYF. CDR3 in DNA: TGTGCCATCAGCTTACAGGGGCCCTCTGGAAACACCATATATTTT.

This sequence joins TRBV12-3 or TRBV12-4 and TRBJ2-1; D is ambiguous. V lost 4 bases and J 5 bases, leaving 3 bases between the germline ends. This CDR3 has 11 amino acids. Here the CDR3 DNA reads TGTGCCAGCAGTTCCAACAATGAGCAGTTCTTC. Amino acid sequence: CASSSNNEQFF.

The chain joins TRBV19 to TRBJ1-2; D is possibly TRBD1 (5 bases). There are 12 residues in the CDR3. Germline V gene sequence: CDR1 LNHDA, CDR2 SQIVND (reference sequence). Deletions cut 4 bases from V and 8 bases from J, with 11 bases between. The CDR3 loop reads CASSRDSTGYTF. CDR3 DNA sequence: TGTGCCAGTAGTAGGGACTCGACCGGCTACACCTTC. The variable domain in full, completed from reference TRBV19 and TRBJ1-2, reads DGGITQSPKYLFRKEGQNVTLSCEQNLNHDAMYWYRQDPGQGLRLIYYSQIVNDFQKGDIAEGYSVSREKKESFPLTVTSAQKNPTAFYLCASSRDSTGYTFGSGTRLTVV.

The chain combines TRBV2 with TRBJ1-6, with TRBD1 as a possible D gene (6 bases). Germline V gene sequence: CDR1 SNHLY, CDR2 FYNNEI. The germline V and J ends were trimmed by 6 bases and 10 bases, with 13 bases remaining between them. This CDR3 spans 13 amino acids. CDR3 DNA sequence: TGTGCCAGCAGACGGGACACCCAATCACCCCTCCACTTT. Amino acids: CASRRDTQSPLHF.

This clone was picked up one time. The genes are TRBV19 and TRBJ1-2; no clear D gene. CDR1 is LNHDA and CDR2 is SQIVND in the germline V gene (reference sequence). V lost 1 base, J lost 5 bases, and 8 bases lay in between. This CDR3 comprises 13 residues. The CDR3 loop is CASSIAGGYGYTF. CDR3 nucleotide sequence: TGTGCCAGTAGTATAGCTGGAGGGTATGGCTACACCTTC.

V usage is TRBV7-2 and J usage is TRBJ2-2; D possibly corresponds to TRBD2 (5 bases). Germline V gives CDR1 SGHTA, CDR2 FQGNSA. This CDR3 comprises 16 residues. With 5 bases removed from V and 1 base from J, the gap between germline ends came to 14 bases. The CDR3 bases are TGTGCCAGCAGCCTCCAGAGGGTGGAGAACACCGGGGAGCTGTTTTTT. Protein sequence: CASSLQRVENTGELFF.

The chain recombines TRBV5-1 with TRBJ1-6, with TRBD1 matching over 8 bases. Germline V CDR1 and CDR2: SGHRS, YFSETQ. V gave up 0 bases and J gave up 7 bases; unmatched junction bases: 12. There are 18 residues in the CDR3. CDR3 bases: TGCGCCAGCAGCTTGGCCCTAATCGGACAGGGTGGAAATTCACCCCTCCACTTT. Amino acids: CASSLALIGQGGNSPLHF.

The rearrangement uses TRBV25-1 and TRBJ1-1; possibly TRBD1 for D (5 bases). Trimming stripped 4 bases from V and 11 bases from J, with 11 bases between. The CDR3 spans 11 residues. CDR1 and CDR2 from the germline V gene are MGHDK and SYGVNS. This CDR3 reads CASSARAGAFF. Written as DNA, the CDR3 is TGTGCCAGCAGTGCCAGGGCTGGGGCTTTCTTT.

The chain has TRBV7-2 and TRBJ1-6, with TRBD1 identical over 10 bases. V trimming: 4 bases; J trimming: 7 bases; junction bases outside the gene matches: 4. The CDR3 consists of 15 residues. The germline gives CDR1 SGHTA, CDR2 FQGNSA. The CDR3 sequence is CASSSRQGANSPLHF. The CDR3 DNA reads as TGTGCCAGCAGCTCGAGACAGGGGGCCAATTCACCCCTCCACTTT.